This T cell receptor beta chain was captured in a study of CD8+CD57+ T cells in acquired aplastic anemia. Study-wide context: The DNA of sorted CD4+ and CD8+ cells averaged approximately 3.2 ug. The study obtained about 10.8 million reads on average for CD4+ cells from healthy donors.

Regarding this clonotype: The antigen is undetermined.

Overall study findings and caveats: It was found that 25 to 35 CD8+ CDR3 sequences were shared between patients and controls. CD8+ Simpson's diversity did not differ significantly between patients and controls.

This CDR3 spans 14 amino acids. Germline CDR1 is MNHEY and CDR2 is SMNVEV (reference sequence). The V and J ends lost 7 bases and 4 bases respectively, with 13 bases between them. Using genomic DNA as the template, TCR beta VDJ and CDR3 profiling was carried out. TCRdb reprocessed the reads with MiXCR, giving one entry per CDR3 protein. The sample has some 180,000 distinct CDR3 sequences; around half are singletons. Sequencing was carried out using sorted CD4+, CD8+, or CD8+CD57+ T cells (not recorded which) from PBMCs. The source is a human donor in good health. This chain connects TRBV27 to TRBJ2-2; the D gene is possibly TRBD1 (5 bases). In DNA, the CDR3 is TGTGCCAGCAAAGATACAGGTCTCACCGGGGAGCTGTTTTTT. It translates to CASKDTGLTGELFF.